Listed below are T cell receptor beta chains from one sample, sequenced in a study of CD8 T cells in Susac syndrome. From the immunoSEQ multiplex PCR reads, TCRdb called clonotypes with MiXCR, one entry per CDR3 protein. The sample shows approximately 190,000 distinct CDR3 sequences, more than 90% of them seen only once. Sequencing input: CD4+ T cells from PBMCs. The receptor set was obtained from a human donor with Susac syndrome. Each CDR3 is given with its conserved first and last residue. The D gene is left open where the match is weak. Clone size appears in some rows only: once, few, many, or a class for an expanded clone.

V	size	D	J	CDR3	DNA
TRBV6-6	.	.	TRBJ2-1	CASSYNQDQQFF	TGTGCCAGCAGTTACAATCAGGATCAGCAGTTCTTC
TRBV30	.	.	TRBJ2-6	CAWSVQNLPSSGANVLTF	TGTGCCTGGAGTGTCCAGAACCTACCCAGCTCTGGGGCCAACGTCCTGACTTTC
TRBV6-6	.	.	TRBJ2-3	CASIKPPSQYF	TGTGCCAGCATCAAACCCCCCTCGCAGTATTTT
TRBV5-1	.	.	TRBJ2-7	CASSFLGDEQYF	TGCGCCAGCAGCTTTTTGGGAGACGAGCAGTACTTC
TRBV29-1	.	.	TRBJ1-3	CSVQPSGNTIYF	TGCAGCGTTCAACCCTCTGGAAACACCATATATTTT
TRBV6-2/TRBV6-3	.	.	TRBJ2-1	CASSHLGLLIYNEQFF	TGTGCCAGCAGTCATTTGGGACTCTTGATCTACAATGAGCAGTTCTTC
TRBV6-5	.	.	TRBJ2-4	CASSSDRPLAKNIQYF	TGTGCCAGCAGTTCTGACAGACCACTAGCCAAAAACATTCAGTACTTC
TRBV12-3/TRBV12-4	.	.	TRBJ2-2	CASRPTTGGELFF	TGTGCCAGCAGACCAACGACGGGCGGGGAGCTGTTTTTT
TRBV5-1	.	.	TRBJ1-1	CASSLTEGGTEAFF	TGCGCCAGCAGCTTGACAGAGGGTGGCACTGAAGCTTTCTTT
TRBV29-1	.	.	TRBJ2-3	CSVRTNGDTQYF	TGCAGCGTCCGGACGAACGGAGATACGCAGTATTTT
TRBV18	once	.	TRBJ1-3	CASSQGDYSGNTIYF	TGTGCCAGCTCACAGGGTGATTACTCTGGAAACACCATATATTTT